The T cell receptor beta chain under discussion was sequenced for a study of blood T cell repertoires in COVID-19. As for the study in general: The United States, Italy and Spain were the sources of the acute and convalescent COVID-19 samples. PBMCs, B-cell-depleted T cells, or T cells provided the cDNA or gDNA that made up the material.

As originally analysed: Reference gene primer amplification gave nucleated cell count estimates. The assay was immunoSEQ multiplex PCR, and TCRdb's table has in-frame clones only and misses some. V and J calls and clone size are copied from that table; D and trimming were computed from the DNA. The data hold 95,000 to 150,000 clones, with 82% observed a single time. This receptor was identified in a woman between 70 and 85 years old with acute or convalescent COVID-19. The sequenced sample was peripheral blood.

The CDR3 reads CASRAPGRIQETQYF. The CDR3, as DNA: TGTGCCAGCAGAGCCCCCGGGAGGATCCAAGAGACCCAGTACTTC. This sequence joins TRBV6-5 and TRBJ2-5; the match to TRBD2 covers 7 bases. In germline, CDR1 is MNHEY, CDR2 SVGAGI. The length of the CDR3 is 15 residues. Trimming took 6 bases from V and 1 from J; bases not matched to a gene: 8.